This record looks at one TCR beta chain sequence and its context. What it binds is not known. The entry originates in a study of shared clonotypes between healthy human individuals. Study-wide points: In general, naive subsets displayed greater estimated richness than memory subsets did. Generation probability values for non-shared clonotypes were lower than those for clonotypes shared by all four donors. Several donors held 5% to 5.5% of naive CD4 clonotypes in common.

Terminally differentiated effector memory CD45RA+ cells were excluded by CCR7 positive selection of CD45RO-negative cells. Sequencing used immunoSEQ multiplex PCR; TCRdb keeps in-frame clones, though not all of them. The table has about 750,000 clones, approximately 92% seen once. This CDR3 is 16 amino acids long. Trimming removed 0 bases from V and 8 bases from J, with 16 bases in between. Germline-derived CDR1 and CDR2 are LNHNV and YYDKDF (reference sequence). The receptor comes from a man in his thirties or forties in good health. The sample consisted of naive CD8+ T cells sorted from blood. The chain has TRBV15 and TRBJ1-4; tentative D call: TRBD1 (5 bases). CDR3 sequence reads: CATSRDIRQGEEKLFF. For the CDR3, the DNA is TGTGCCACCAGCAGAGATATACGCCAGGGCGAGGAAAAACTGTTTTTT.